Below are 6 T cell receptor beta chains sequenced from a single sample in a study of tumor T cells in aggressive B-cell lymphoma. Sequenced by immunoSEQ multiplex PCR; TCRdb stores in-frame clones only, minus some. The sample has approximately 10,000 clones, approximately 85% seen once. The specimen was tumor tissue. All receptors derive from an adult with diffuse large B cell lymphoma.

V is TRBV11-3 and J is TRBJ2-7; D is perhaps TRBD1 (6 bases). From germline, CDR1 is SGHNT and CDR2 YENEEA. This CDR3 comprises 13 residues. Between the trimmed V and J ends, which lost 4 bases and 3 bases, there was a span of 10 bases. In DNA, the CDR3 is TGTGCCAGCAGCTCAAGGGACAACTACGAGCAGTACTTC. Residues: CASSSRDNYEQYF.

The chain uses TRBV30 and TRBJ1-1; D might be TRBD1 (6 bases). The V end was cut by 0 bases, the J end by 10 bases, with 15 bases between. The V gene's germline CDR1 is GTSNPN and CDR2 SVGIG (reference sequence). The CDR3 extends over 13 amino acids. CDR3 region: CAWSVVEGVLAFF. CDR3 bases: TGTGCCTGGAGTGTAGTAGAGGGGGTTTTAGCTTTCTTT.

The chain uses TRBV7-2 and TRBJ2-7; TRBD2 aligns across 14 bases. Germline CDR1 and CDR2: SGHTA and FQGNSA. Losses at the gene ends were 4 bases for V and 7 bases for J; bases not matched to a gene: 18. CDR3 length: 19 amino acids. The CDR3 bases are TGTGCCAGCAGCTCCGAATTTCGACTAGCGGGAGGGGGATGGAGGGAGCAGTACTTC. This gives the protein CASSSEFRLAGGGWREQYF.

This clone was counted only a few times. This chain connects TRBV4-1 to TRBJ2-1, with TRBD1 matching over 7 bases. The CDR3 spans 17 residues. The germline V gene encodes CDR1 MGHRA and CDR2 YSYEKL. Trimming at V came to 1 base and at J to 0 bases, leaving 6 bases not matched to a gene. DNA of the CDR3: TGCGCCAGCAGCCAAGCCCCGGACAGGAGCTCCTACAATGAGCAGTTCTTC. Translating gives CASSQAPDRSSYNEQFF.

The chain uses TRBV29-1 and TRBJ2-4, with D tentatively TRBD1 (7 bases). There are 18 residues in the CDR3. Germline CDR1 reads SQVTM; CDR2 reads ANQGSEA. Trimming took off 4 bases at V and 1 base at J, with 23 bases between the two ends. The CDR3 bases are TGCAGCGTTGGGGGGCGACAGGGAGGTTTGATGGCCAAAAACATTCAGTACTTC. This codes for CSVGGRQGGLMAKNIQYF.

The gene calls are TRBV19 and TRBJ1-4; weak D call: TRBD1 (5 bases). V lost 8 bases and J 7 bases, leaving 14 bases between the germline ends. This CDR3 comprises 13 residues. From germline, CDR1 is LNHDA and CDR2 SQIVND (reference sequence). The CDR3 sequence: CASRPGEGEKLFF. CDR3 DNA: TGTGCCAGTCGACCGGGGGAGGGTGAAAAACTGTTTTTT.